One sample yielded the 32 T cell receptor beta chains listed below, sequenced in a study of shared clonotypes between healthy human individuals. Here immunoSEQ multiplex PCR was the method, and the copy in TCRdb shows in-frame clones only, minus some. The sample records about 1.5 million clones, 96% being singletons. Sequencing used naive CD4+ T cells sorted from blood. The subset: CD45RA+ positively selected. The receptors shown here come from a man aged 25 to 45 in good health.

On this clone itself: Other DNA sequences from this sample encode an identical CDR3 as well. V gene TRBV9 combines with J gene TRBJ1-3; D not resolved. The CDR3 totals 13 residues. CDR1 SGDLS and CDR2 YYNGEE come from the germline V gene. The ends were cut back, 3 bases at V and 0 bases at J, with 4 bases in the middle. As DNA, the CDR3 is TGTGCCAGCAGCGCGGACTCTGGAAACACCATATATTTT. Protein product: CASSADSGNTIYF.

V is TRBV14 and J is TRBJ2-2; 9 bases are shared with TRBD2. The CDR3 has 21 amino acids. Losses at the gene ends were 3 bases for V and 1 base for J; bases not matched to a gene: 18. Germline CDR1 reads SGHDN; CDR2 reads FVKESK. CDR3 loop: CASSHKNPFSSGELNTGELFF. For the CDR3, the DNA is TGTGCCAGCAGCCACAAAAACCCCTTCTCTAGCGGGGAGTTGAACACCGGGGAGCTGTTTTTT.

The V call is TRBV25-1, the J call TRBJ2-1, with D unclear. Trimming left V 6 bases short and J 4 bases short, with 4 bases between. The CDR3 sequence is 11 residues long. The germline gives CDR1 MGHDK, CDR2 SYGVNS. The CDR3 region has the DNA TGTGCCAGCAGAAATTACAATGAGCAGTTCTTC. Protein product: CASRNYNEQFF.

The chain carries TRBV5-1 and TRBJ2-3; no clear D gene. The CDR3 is 14 amino acids. Trimming pared 4 bases from V and 0 bases from J, leaving 9 bases between. Looked up from germline, CDR1 is SGHRS and CDR2 is YFSETQ. CDR3 sequence: CASSPDRSTDTQYF. The DNA for the CDR3 is TGCGCCAGCAGCCCGGACCGTAGCACAGATACGCAGTATTTT.

CDR3 region: CASTQGVEGYTF. The CDR3 region has the DNA TGTGCCAGCACCCAGGGGGTGGAAGGCTACACCTTC. The chain employs TRBV6-5 and TRBJ1-2, with TRBD1 matching over 7 bases. The CDR3 totals 12 residues. Looked up from germline, CDR1 is MNHEY and CDR2 is SVGAGI. Trimming took 7 bases from V and 8 from J; bases not matched to a gene: 7.

This rearrangement joins TRBV11-2 to TRBJ2-7; possible D gene TRBD1, 6 bases. Trimming took off 7 bases at V and 6 bases at J, with 10 bases between the two ends. The CDR3 extends over 11 amino acids. Germline CDR1 is SGHAT and CDR2 is FQNNGV. Here the CDR3 DNA reads TGTGCCAGCACCCAGGGGCCCGAGCAGTACTTC. Translating gives CASTQGPEQYF.

This chain connects TRBV19 to TRBJ2-7; no firm D call. The germline V gene has CDR1 LNHDA and CDR2 SQIVND (reference sequence). The CDR3 has 16 amino acids. V lost 7 bases to trimming and J lost 0 bases, with 19 bases between them. CDR3 sequence reads: CASTLRTGPSSYEQYF. CDR3 nucleotides: TGTGCCAGTACACTAAGGACGGGCCCGAGCTCCTACGAGCAGTACTTC.

This chain uses TRBV7-2 with TRBJ2-7; tentative D call: TRBD1 (5 bases). V lost 5 bases to trimming and J lost 2 bases, with 16 bases between them. The CDR3 has 15 residues. Germline loops: CDR1 SGHTA, CDR2 FQGNSA. CDR3 sequence: CASSPEAQVTYEQYF. CDR3 DNA: TGTGCCAGCAGCCCAGAGGCACAGGTAACCTACGAGCAGTACTTC.

The chain joins TRBV18 to TRBJ2-5; no clear D gene. V lost 0 bases and J 0 bases, leaving 5 bases between the germline ends. The germline V gene encodes CDR1 KGHSH and CDR2 LQKENI. The CDR3 has 14 amino acids. The CDR3 nucleotides are TGTGCCAGCTCACCACCGCTTTACCAAGAGACCCAGTACTTC. It is translated as CASSPPLYQETQYF.

The chain has TRBV11-2 and TRBJ2-1, with 7 nucleotides matching TRBD2. This CDR3 has 17 residues. The germline V gene has CDR1 SGHAT and CDR2 FQNNGV. V lost 3 bases, J lost 0 bases, and 8 bases stayed unmatched. CDR3 nucleotides: TGTGCCAGCAGCTTCGCCCCGGGAGGAAGCTCCTACAATGAGCAGTTCTTC. Amino acids: CASSFAPGGSSYNEQFF.

In regard to this clone: Within the sample, other DNA sequences also encode this same CDR3. The rearrangement links TRBV18 to TRBJ2-5; 9 nucleotides line up with TRBD1. CDR3 length equals 14 residues. CDR1 is KGHSH, CDR2 LQKENI, per germline. The trim removed 4 bases at V and 4 bases at J, leaving 4 bases unmatched. The CDR3 protein is CASSRTGVGETQYF. The CDR3 DNA is TGTGCCAGCTCACGGACAGGGGTCGGAGAGACCCAGTACTTC.

The chain recombines TRBV7-9 with TRBJ2-1; 13 positions agree with TRBD2. The CDR3 totals 15 residues. V shed 4 bases, J shed 8 bases, and the junction held 5 bases outside the gene matches. Germline loops: CDR1 SEHNR, CDR2 FQNEAQ (reference sequence). The CDR3, as DNA: TGTGCCAGCAGCTCGGGACTAGCGGGAAGGCATGAGCAGTTCTTC. The encoded protein is CASSSGLAGRHEQFF.

This clone has only one observation. The CDR3 protein is CASSRGLPMNTEAFF. CDR3 nucleotide sequence: TGTGCCAGCAGCCGGGGCCTTCCTATGAACACTGAAGCTTTCTTT. This chain joins TRBV14 and TRBJ1-1, with a possible D match to TRBD1 (5 bases). The V and J ends lost 4 bases and 0 bases respectively, with 12 bases between them. From germline, CDR1 is SGHDN and CDR2 FVKESK. The CDR3 is made up of 15 amino acids.

The gene calls are TRBV5-6 and TRBJ1-1; a possible D gene is TRBD1 (6 bases). Germline values: CDR1 SGHDT, CDR2 YYEEEE. The V gene lost 0 bases and the J gene lost 4 bases, with 16 bases spanning the gap. This CDR3 has 16 residues. CDR3 loop: CASSLVITGGLTEAFF. CDR3 in DNA: TGTGCCAGCAGCTTGGTCATAACGGGGGGCCTCACTGAAGCTTTCTTT. The whole variable domain, remainder taken from reference TRBV5-6 and TRBJ1-1, is DAGVTQSPTHLIKTRGQQVTLRCSPKSGHDTVSWYQQALGQGPQFIFQYYEEEERQRGNFPDRFSGHQFPNYSSELNVNALLLGDSALYLCASSLVITGGLTEAFFGQGTRLTVV.

V usage is TRBV5-4 and J usage is TRBJ2-7; 12 positions agree with TRBD1. CDR3 length: 19 residues. The V and J ends lost 3 bases and 3 bases, in that order; junction bases with no gene match: 16. Germline loops: CDR1 SGHNT, CDR2 YYREEE (reference sequence). CDR3 nucleotide sequence: TGTGCCAGCAGCTCCGCTATCGGGACAGGGGGCTTTCATGGCTACGAGCAGTACTTC. Its translation: CASSSAIGTGGFHGYEQYF.

This chain connects TRBV5-4 to TRBJ2-1, with D perhaps matching TRBD1 or TRBD2 (5 bases each). Trimming took 5 bases from V and 6 from J, leaving 21 bases between them. Germline lookup yields CDR1 SGHNT and CDR2 YYREEE (reference sequence). This CDR3 region has 16 residues. The CDR3 DNA follows: TGTGCCAGCAGTTCCTACCTTTCTGGGACCTCCAATGAGCAGTTCTTC. It translates to CASSSYLSGTSNEQFF.

V and J are TRBV9 and TRBJ2-7; no definite D call. Between the trimmed V and J ends, which lost 0 bases and 7 bases, there was a span of 14 bases. This CDR3 is built from 14 residues. Germline-derived CDR1 and CDR2 are SGDLS and YYNGEE. As DNA, the CDR3 is TGTGCCAGCAGCGTAGAACAAGACCTCAAAGAGCAGTACTTC. The encoded protein is CASSVEQDLKEQYF.

This clone appeared a single time. The V and J genes are TRBV9 and TRBJ2-7; a possible D gene is TRBD2 (5 bases). V was shortened by 3 bases and J by 2 bases, with 12 bases between the two germline ends. The CDR3 has 14 residues. CDR1 and CDR2 from the germline V gene are SGDLS and YYNGEE. The CDR3: CASSASGSPYEQYF. The CDR3 DNA reads as TGTGCCAGCAGCGCCTCGGGGAGCCCCTACGAGCAGTACTTC.

The chain has TRBV4-3 and TRBJ2-1; 16 bases align to TRBD2. Losses at the gene ends were 1 base for V and 10 bases for J; bases not matched to a gene: 10. Germline V gives CDR1 LGHNA, CDR2 YSLEER. This CDR3 is 18 amino acids long. The CDR3, as DNA: TGCGCCAGCAGCCAAGCCGGGACTAGCGGGAGGGGGGTGGAGGAGCAGTTCTTC. Amino acid sequence: CASSQAGTSGRGVEEQFF.

The chain joins TRBV28 to TRBJ2-5; D gene uncertain. CDR3 length: 14 residues. CDR1 MDHEN and CDR2 SYDVKM come from the germline V gene. V dropped 7 bases and J dropped 2 bases, with 14 bases sitting between them. CDR3 DNA sequence: TGTGCCAGCAATCCGGCAGGATGGCAAGAGACCCAGTACTTC. Translating gives CASNPAGWQETQYF.

The gene calls are TRBV10-3 and TRBJ1-1, with 7 bases fitting TRBD1. The CDR3 loop spans 13 amino acids. V was clipped by 6 bases and J by 3 bases; unmatched bases: 4. From germline, CDR1 is ENHRY and CDR2 SYGVKD. The DNA of the CDR3 is TGTGCCATCAGGTCCACAGGGGACACTGAAGCTTTCTTT. Translated, it gives CAIRSTGDTEAFF.

This clone came up once. Other DNA sequences in the same sample also yield this CDR3. The CDR3 reads CASSVGTTYEQYF. CDR3 coding DNA: TGTGCCAGCAGCGTAGGGACTACTTACGAGCAGTACTTC. The chain carries TRBV9 and TRBJ2-7; TRBD2 might be the D (6 bases). CDR1 is SGDLS, CDR2 YYNGEE, per germline. The V and J ends lost 0 bases and 4 bases respectively, with 8 bases between them. The CDR3 has 13 residues.

The chain carries TRBV5-4 and TRBJ2-7; no reliable D call. This CDR3 contains 12 residues. CDR1 SGHNT and CDR2 YYREEE come from the germline V gene (reference sequence). V was clipped by 2 bases and J by 4 bases, with 7 bases between them. CDR3 nucleotide sequence: TGTGCCAGCAGCTTCTCGACTTACGAGCAGTACTTC. It yields the protein CASSFSTYEQYF.

The V and J genes are TRBV6-1 and TRBJ1-3; D not certain. The germline CDR1 and CDR2 sequences are MNHNS and SASEGT. This CDR3 is built from 13 residues. The V gene lost 7 bases and the J gene lost 0 bases, with 7 bases spanning the gap. CDR3 region: CASNRGSGNTIYF. DNA for the CDR3: TGTGCCAGCAACCGGGGCTCTGGAAACACCATATATTTT.

The chain employs TRBV6-1 and TRBJ2-7, with D hard to call. Germline assignment: CDR1 MNHNS and CDR2 SASEGT. CDR3 length: 12 residues. The V end lost 1 base, the J end lost 3 bases, and 4 bases lay between the germline ends. Here the CDR3 DNA reads TGTGCCAGCAGTGAAGAATTCTACGAGCAGTACTTC. It encodes CASSEEFYEQYF.

J is TRBJ2-6 and V is TRBV29-1; D possibly matches TRBD1 or TRBD2 (5 bases each). The germline gives CDR1 SQVTM, CDR2 ANQGSEA. The CDR3 is made up of 14 amino acids. Deletions cut 4 bases from V and 1 base from J, with 8 bases between. CDR3: CSVGGASGANVLTF. Here the CDR3 DNA reads TGCAGCGTTGGAGGGGCATCTGGGGCCAACGTCCTGACTTTC. Full variable domain (outside the CDR3, taken from reference TRBV29-1 and TRBJ2-6): SAVISQKPSRDICQRGTSLTIQCQVDSQVTMMFWYRQQPGQSLTLIATANQGSEATYESGFVIDKFPISRPNLTFSTLTVSNMSPEDSSIYLCSVGGASGANVLTFGAGSRLTVL.

The rearrangement uses TRBV5-4 and TRBJ2-2, with D perhaps matching TRBD1 (5 bases). Germline CDR1 is SGHNT and CDR2 is YYREEE (reference sequence). V was shortened by 5 bases and J by 2 bases, with 16 bases between the two germline ends. The CDR3 is made up of 16 amino acids. This CDR3 is CASRSFSDSNTGELFF. The CDR3, as DNA: TGTGCCAGCAGGTCATTTTCTGACAGTAACACCGGGGAGCTGTTTTTT.

This chain connects TRBV28 to TRBJ2-7; 9 bases are shared with TRBD2. The CDR3 loop spans 14 amino acids. CDR1 is MDHEN and CDR2 is SYDVKM in the germline V gene. Trimming at V came to 6 bases and at J to 9 bases, leaving 12 bases not matched to a gene. CDR3 bases: TGTGCCAGCAGAGTAGCGGGAGAAAGATTCGGGCAGTACTTC. Protein sequence: CASRVAGERFGQYF.

The J gene is TRBJ2-3, the V gene TRBV19; TRBD1 or TRBD2 may be the D gene (5 bases each). This CDR3 is built from 17 residues. The germline V and J ends were trimmed by 5 bases and 2 bases, with 20 bases remaining between them. The germline gives CDR1 LNHDA, CDR2 SQIVND (reference sequence). This CDR3 reads CASSLFFSGTHTDTQYF. CDR3 in DNA: TGTGCCAGTAGTCTATTCTTCTCCGGGACGCACACAGATACGCAGTATTTT.

V and J are TRBV7-9 and TRBJ2-1, with D possibly TRBD1 on 6 matching bases. The CDR3 totals 15 residues. Germline V CDR1 and CDR2: SEHNR, FQNEAQ (reference sequence). V dropped 11 bases and J dropped 2 bases, with 19 bases sitting between them. The CDR3 bases are TGTGCCCGGCAGGGCAGGGGTTCCCCCTACAATGAGCAGTTCTTC. Translating gives CARQGRGSPYNEQFF. Looking up the rest from reference TRBV7-9 and TRBJ2-1 gives the full variable domain: DTGVSQNPRHKITKRGQNVTFRCDPISEHNRLYWYRQTLGQGPEFLTYFQNEAQLEKSRLLSDRFSAERPKGSFSTLEIQRTEQGDSAMYLCARQGRGSPYNEQFFGPGTRLTVL.

The chain recombines TRBV5-1 with TRBJ2-1; 15 bases are shared with TRBD2. Germline loops: CDR1 SGHRS, CDR2 YFSETQ. The CDR3 is made up of 16 amino acids. The V gene end was trimmed by 4 bases and the J gene end by 8 bases; junction bases not matched to a gene: 7. This CDR3 reads CASSPRTSGREDEQFF. For the CDR3, the DNA is TGCGCCAGCAGCCCGAGGACTAGCGGGAGGGAAGATGAGCAGTTCTTC.

The chain carries TRBV20-1 and TRBJ2-1, with D unclear. The CDR3 sequence is 8 residues long. With 1 base removed from V and 15 bases from J, the gap between germline ends came to 4 bases. CDR1 is DFQATT and CDR2 is SNEGSKA in the germline V gene (reference sequence). CDR3 amino acids: CSARVGFF. Here the CDR3 DNA reads TGCAGTGCTAGAGTAGGGTTCTTC.